The 18 T cell receptor beta chains below were found in one sample sequenced in a study of blood T cell repertoires in COVID-19. Libraries were prepared by immunoSEQ multiplex PCR; TCRdb keeps only in-frame clonotypes and omits some of them. The sample has more than 85,000 clones; under 90% are singletons. Sequenced sample: peripheral blood. The receptors were gathered from an elderly man with acute or convalescent COVID-19.

The chain uses TRBV18 and TRBJ2-2; TRBD1 matches 10 bases. Germline assignment: CDR1 KGHSH and CDR2 LQKENI. Trimming removed 4 bases from V and 6 bases from J; junction bases left unmatched: 5. The CDR3 consists of 15 residues. CDR3 sequence reads: CASSRTGGRAGELFF. For the CDR3, the DNA is TGTGCCAGCTCACGGACAGGGGGACGGGCCGGGGAGCTGTTTTTT.

This chain connects TRBV7-9 to TRBJ1-1; D possibly corresponds to TRBD1 (6 bases). Germline V gene sequence: CDR1 SEHNR, CDR2 FQNEAQ (reference sequence). This CDR3 region has 12 residues. Deletions cut 3 bases from V and 8 bases from J, with 10 bases between. Written as DNA, the CDR3 is TGTGCCAGCAGCTTTCCGGGACACGAAGCTTTCTTT. This codes for CASSFPGHEAFF.

The V and J genes are TRBV28 and TRBJ1-5, with TRBD1 as a possible D gene (6 bases). V lost 3 bases, J lost 2 bases, and 11 bases lay in between. Germline V gene lookup returns CDR1 MDHEN and CDR2 SYDVKM. This CDR3 has 15 residues. This CDR3 reads CASSFRQEGNQPQHF. The CDR3 nucleotides read TGTGCCAGCAGTTTTAGACAGGAAGGCAATCAGCCCCAGCATTTT.

J is TRBJ1-6 and V is TRBV5-4; 9 bases map to TRBD1. Looked up from germline, CDR1 is SGHNT and CDR2 is YYREEE (reference sequence). Germline trimming cut 4 bases from V and 7 bases from J; bases unmatched to any gene: 3. This CDR3 is 14 amino acids long. The CDR3 sequence is CASSPGQGNSPLHF. The CDR3 DNA sequence: TGTGCCAGCAGCCCGGGACAGGGAAATTCACCCCTCCACTTT.

The chain recombines TRBV7-9 with TRBJ2-7, with D possibly being TRBD1 (6 bases). This CDR3 region has 15 residues. The V end lost 4 bases, the J end lost 4 bases, and 17 bases lay between the germline ends. Germline V gives CDR1 SEHNR, CDR2 FQNEAQ (reference sequence). The CDR3 reads CASSSRTAKSYEQYF. In DNA, the CDR3 is TGTGCCAGCAGCTCCCGGACAGCCAAGTCTTACGAGCAGTACTTC.

The chain couples TRBV7-6 to TRBJ2-1; 9 positions match TRBD2. Germline V gene lookup returns CDR1 SGHVS and CDR2 FNYEAQ. Trimming took 0 bases from V and 6 from J; bases not matched to a gene: 6. The CDR3 sequence is 16 residues long. The CDR3 sequence is CASSLAPTSGFNEQFF. CDR3 nucleotides: TGTGCCAGCAGCTTAGCCCCAACTAGCGGGTTCAATGAGCAGTTCTTC. Full variable domain (remainder filled in from reference TRBV7-6 and TRBJ2-1): GAGVSQSPRYKVTKRGQDVALRCDPISGHVSLYWYRQALGQGPEFLTYFNYEAQQDKSGLPNDRFSAERPEGSISTLTIQRTEQRDSAMYRCASSLAPTSGFNEQFFGPGTRLTVL.

The V call is TRBV7-2, the J call TRBJ2-6; 8 nucleotides agree with TRBD1. The CDR3 length is 16 residues. The V gene's germline CDR1 is SGHTA and CDR2 FQGNSA. The V and J ends lost 8 bases and 5 bases, in that order; junction bases with no gene match: 11. The CDR3 loop reads CASAGTGLGRANVLTF. CDR3 DNA sequence: TGTGCCAGCGCCGGGACAGGCTTGGGTAGGGCCAACGTCCTGACTTTC.

The rearrangement uses TRBV5-4 and TRBJ1-2; 7 bases are a match to TRBD1. CDR3 size: 15 residues. CDR1 and CDR2 (germline): SGHNT, YYREEE (reference sequence). V trimming: 3 bases; J trimming: 0 bases; junction bases outside the gene matches: 5. DNA for the CDR3: TGTGCCAGCAGCTCACGGGACAGAGCTAACTATGGCTACACCTTC. It is translated as CASSSRDRANYGYTF.

This clone was counted between two and nine times. This sequence joins TRBV30 and TRBJ2-2; 7 bases map to TRBD1. V lost 2 bases and J lost 4; bases outside the gene matches: 10. CDR1 and CDR2 from the germline V gene are GTSNPN and SVGIG (reference sequence). CDR3 size: 16 residues. The CDR3: CAWSQGTAQTTGELFF. CDR3 nucleotides: TGTGCCTGGAGTCAAGGGACAGCTCAAACCACCGGGGAGCTGTTTTTT.

The chain combines TRBV6-5 with TRBJ2-2; TRBD1 matches 7 bases. CDR3 length: 16 amino acids. V was clipped by 2 bases and J by 6 bases; unmatched bases: 9. Germline V gene data show CDR1 as MNHEY and CDR2 as SVGAGI. The CDR3 reads CASSYRGQIGSGELFF. Here the CDR3 DNA reads TGTGCCAGCAGTTACAGGGGGCAGATAGGGTCCGGGGAGCTGTTTTTT.

The gene calls are TRBV21-1 and TRBJ2-7; the D call of TRBD1 is as the table states it, not checked on the DNA. TRBV21-1 is listed as a pseudogene. The CDR3 length is 15 residues. The CDR3 protein is CASSKWDRGSYEQYF. The CDR3 coding sequence is TGTGCCAGCAGCAAATGGGACAGGGGAAGTTACGAGCAGTACTTC.

This clone has only a few counts. The chain couples TRBV6-5 to TRBJ1-4, with D unresolved. Germline V lookup: CDR1 MNHEY, CDR2 SVGAGI. V lost 6 bases and J 8 bases, leaving 16 bases between the germline ends. The CDR3 runs to 14 residues. CDR3 region: CASRKGGLDEKLFF. The DNA of the CDR3 is TGTGCCAGCAGAAAAGGAGGTTTGGACGAAAAACTGTTTTTT.

The genes are TRBV7-2 and TRBJ1-2; tentative D call: TRBD1 (5 bases). Germline-derived CDR1 and CDR2 are SGHTA and FQGNSA. Trimming removed 3 bases from V and 0 bases from J, with 11 bases in between. This CDR3 has 15 residues. This CDR3 reads CASSFDSQANYGYTF. For the CDR3, the DNA is TGTGCCAGCAGCTTCGATTCACAGGCTAACTATGGCTACACCTTC.

This clone came up a few times. The CDR3 DNA sequence: TGTGCCAGCAGCCTACAGGGGCCATCCTACAATGAGCAGTTCTTC. This encodes CASSLQGPSYNEQFF. The V and J genes are TRBV7-8 and TRBJ2-1; 7 bases align to TRBD1. The length of the CDR3 is 15 residues. Germline-derived CDR1 and CDR2 are SGHVS and FQNEAQ. V shed 5 bases and J 1 base; nucleotides not matched to a gene: 5.

V gene TRBV28 combines with J gene TRBJ1-2; D ambiguous. Per germline, CDR1 MDHEN and CDR2 SYDVKM. This CDR3 has 13 amino acids. V was pared by 2 bases and J by 3 bases, with 7 bases between. CDR3 DNA: TGTGCCAGCAGTTTAGGGCCGGACTATGGCTACACCTTC. It encodes CASSLGPDYGYTF.

This chain joins TRBV27 and TRBJ2-2; 8 bases map to TRBD1. The CDR3 runs 18 residues. The germline CDR1 and CDR2 sequences are MNHEY and SMNVEV (reference sequence). Losses at the gene ends were 2 bases for V and 7 bases for J; bases not matched to a gene: 15. CDR3 sequence reads: CASSLVEMARGRIGELFF. CDR3 nucleotides: TGTGCCAGCAGTTTAGTGGAGATGGCCAGGGGGCGTATCGGGGAGCTGTTTTTT.

This clone has a single count. The chain combines TRBV5-1 with TRBJ2-7, with a weak D call TRBD2 (6 bases). This CDR3 is built from 14 residues. V lost 3 bases, J lost 1 base, and 11 bases lay in between. Germline values: CDR1 SGHRS, CDR2 YFSETQ. The CDR3 DNA reads TGCGCCAGCAGCTCCAGGGCGGGGTCCTACGAGCAGTACTTC. It encodes CASSSRAGSYEQYF.

The chain is built from TRBV28 and TRBJ2-6; weak D call: TRBD1 (6 bases). Germline CDR1 MDHEN, CDR2 SYDVKM. The V gene lost 2 bases and the J gene lost 7 bases, with 12 bases spanning the gap. This CDR3 comprises 15 residues. CDR3 residues: CASSLRGLGANVLTF. Written as DNA, the CDR3 is TGTGCCAGCAGTTTAAGGGGGTTAGGAGCCAACGTCCTGACTTTC.